This entry lists 26 T cell receptor beta chains sequenced from one sample in a study of T cell repertoires in cytomegalovirus infection. TCRdb re-called the reads with MiXCR, one entry per CDR3 protein. The sample includes 150,000 to 200,000 distinct CDR3 sequences, around 15% seen only once; the top ten take roughly 27%. The source material was PBMCs. These receptors came from a human donor in good health (CMV status not recorded). Some clones in this sample may be carry-over from other donors' samples.

Remarks on this clonotype: A much larger clone lies a single base off, so this may be a read error. The genes are TRBV5-1 and TRBJ1-2; D possibly corresponds to TRBD1 (5 bases). The CDR3 totals 15 residues. Germline lookup yields CDR1 SGHRS and CDR2 YFSETQ. V was clipped by 0 bases and J by 4 bases, with 13 bases between them. As DNA, the CDR3 is TGCGCCAGCAGCTTGGCTGCAGGGAGCACCTATGGCTACACCTTC. Translating gives CASSLAAGSTYGYTF.

This clonotype occurred many times. The chain joins TRBV25-1 to TRBJ2-7; D uncertain. This CDR3 has 15 amino acids. V lost 1 base to trimming and J lost 0 bases, with 10 bases between them. Germline values: CDR1 MGHDK, CDR2 SYGVNS. Here the CDR3 reads CASSESLLSSYEQYF. For the CDR3, the DNA is TGTGCCAGCAGTGAATCGTTACTAAGCTCCTACGAGCAGTACTTC.

The chain recombines TRBV6-2 or TRBV6-3 with TRBJ2-1; D is ambiguous. The V end was cut by 3 bases, the J end by 3 bases, with 9 bases between. The CDR3 covers 14 residues. From germline, CDR1 is MNHEY and CDR2 SVGEGT. The CDR3 protein is CASSYFGRYNEQFF. In DNA, the CDR3 is TGTGCCAGCAGTTATTTCGGGCGCTACAATGAGCAGTTCTTC.

In its sample, this clonotype was seen a few times. The chain recombines TRBV6-5 with TRBJ2-7; 7 nucleotides agree with TRBD1. CDR1 and CDR2 (germline): MNHEY, SVGAGI. The CDR3 has 13 residues. V trimming: 0 bases; J trimming: 6 bases; junction bases outside the gene matches: 2. The CDR3 region is CASSYSGQREQYF. The CDR3 bases are TGTGCCAGCAGTTACTCGGGACAGCGCGAGCAGTACTTC.

This clonotype has a count of ten or more. The chain has TRBV18 and TRBJ2-7; D ambiguous. CDR3 length: 14 amino acids. The V and J ends lost 3 bases and 2 bases respectively, with 11 bases between them. Germline V gene lookup returns CDR1 KGHSH and CDR2 LQKENI. The CDR3 region has the DNA TGTGCCAGCTCACCGTTTCGGCAAACCTACGAGCAGTACTTC. This translates into CASSPFRQTYEQYF.

This clonotype has a count of ten or more. The rearrangement joins TRBV7-2 to TRBJ1-5; D may be TRBD1 (6 bases). V lost 0 bases and J lost 5, with 8 bases in between. Germline V gene data show CDR1 as SGHTA and CDR2 as FQGNSA. This CDR3 contains 14 residues. The CDR3, as DNA: TGTGCCAGCAGCTTAGCGGGGGCACATCAGCCCCAGCATTTT. This gives the protein CASSLAGAHQPQHF.

This sequence joins TRBV29-1 and TRBJ2-2; D is ambiguous. The CDR3 covers 12 residues. Deletions cut 7 bases from V and 7 bases from J, with 13 bases between. The germline CDR1 and CDR2 sequences are SQVTM and ANQGSEA. The CDR3 loop reads CSGAQESGELFF. The CDR3 DNA is TGCAGCGGCGCCCAGGAGAGCGGGGAGCTGTTTTTT.

This clonotype was recorded at least ten times. The V and J genes are TRBV7-3 and TRBJ2-1; 10 positions match TRBD2. Trimming removed 0 bases from V and 5 bases from J; junction bases left unmatched: 7. Germline CDR1 SGHTA, CDR2 FQGTGA. The CDR3 is 17 residues long. CDR3 amino acids: CASSLTLGLAEDNEQFF. The CDR3 nucleotides are TGTGCCAGCAGCTTAACCCTCGGACTAGCGGAAGACAATGAGCAGTTCTTC.

The CDR3 loop reads CAISESQGAGEAFF. CDR3 sequence (DNA): TGTGCCATCAGTGAGTCCCAGGGGGCCGGTGAAGCTTTCTTT. The chain couples TRBV10-3 to TRBJ1-1, with 8 bases identical to TRBD1. After removal of 0 bases from V and 7 bases from J, the junction contained 4 bases not matched to a gene. CDR3 length: 14 amino acids. CDR1 ENHRY and CDR2 SYGVKD come from the germline V gene.

In its sample, this clonotype was seen many times. The rearrangement uses TRBV11-2 and TRBJ2-3, with TRBD1 matching 7 bases. V was clipped by 4 bases and J by 2 bases; unmatched bases: 9. The CDR3 contains 16 residues. Looked up from germline, CDR1 is SGHAT and CDR2 is FQNNGV. The CDR3 sequence is CASSSTPGQLTDTQYF. In nucleotides, the CDR3 is TGTGCCAGCAGCTCCACCCCGGGACAGCTCACAGATACGCAGTATTTT.

As to this clonotype: A clone one base away is much larger, so this may be a read error. This chain connects TRBV7-8 to TRBJ2-2, with unresolved D. The CDR3 length is 14 residues. In germline, CDR1 is SGHVS, CDR2 FQNEAQ. As DNA, the CDR3 is TGTACCAGCAGCTTAAGTGTCGACACCGGGGAGCTGTTTTTT. This translates into CTSSLSVDTGELFF.

J is TRBJ1-2 and V is TRBV7-2; D is ambiguous. CDR1 and CDR2 (germline): SGHTA, FQGNSA. Trimming pared 1 base from V and 8 bases from J, leaving 11 bases between. This CDR3 contains 13 residues. The CDR3 sequence: CASSLVSQEGYTF. Written as DNA, the CDR3 is TGTGCCAGCAGCTTAGTGTCCCAAGAAGGCTACACCTTC.

This clonotype was seen many times. This sequence joins TRBV7-9 and TRBJ2-5; TRBD1 agrees at 10 bases. J lost 5 bases, V lost 5 bases, and 14 bases had no gene match. The CDR3 consists of 17 residues. Germline loops: CDR1 SEHNR, CDR2 FQNEAQ (reference sequence). CDR3 nucleotide sequence: TGTGCCAGCAGCCCGCCTCCGGGACAGGGGATTGGGGAGACCCAGTACTTC. Its translation: CASSPPPGQGIGETQYF.

This clonotype was seen only a few times. V and J are TRBV5-1 and TRBJ1-2, with 8 nucleotides matching TRBD1. Germline-derived CDR1 and CDR2 are SGHRS and YFSETQ. Germline trimming cut 4 bases from V and 2 bases from J; bases unmatched to any gene: 7. This CDR3 region has 15 residues. CDR3 bases: TGCGCCAGCAGCCCCAGGGGGCTAGACAACTATGGCTACACCTTC. Translating gives CASSPRGLDNYGYTF. The variable domain in full, with the rest retrieved from reference TRBV5-1 and TRBJ1-2, is KAGVTQTPRYLIKTRGQQVTLSCSPISGHRSVSWYQQTPGQGLQFLFEYFSETQRNKGNFPGRFSGRQFSNSRSEMNVSTLELGDSALYLCASSPRGLDNYGYTFGSGTRLTVV.

At least ten counts were recorded for this clonotype. The chain links TRBV18 to TRBJ1-1; D unresolved. The CDR3 loop spans 14 amino acids. The germline gives CDR1 KGHSH, CDR2 LQKENI. Trimming stripped 3 bases from V and 6 bases from J, with 14 bases between. CDR3 sequence: CASSPRTMMAEAFF. The DNA for the CDR3 is TGTGCCAGCTCACCCCGGACTATGATGGCTGAAGCTTTCTTT.

This clonotype has a count of ten or more. V gene TRBV28 combines with J gene TRBJ2-2; D perhaps matches TRBD2 (5 bases). Germline CDR1 is MDHEN and CDR2 is SYDVKM. V was shortened by 4 bases and J by 4 bases, with 10 bases between the two germline ends. This CDR3 spans 14 amino acids. This CDR3 is CASSYRGVTGELFF. DNA of the CDR3: TGTGCCAGCAGTTACCGGGGAGTCACCGGGGAGCTGTTTTTT.

V gene TRBV7-3 combines with J gene TRBJ1-2; possible D gene TRBD1, 6 bases. Deletions cut 0 bases from V and 6 bases from J, with 8 bases between. Germline loops: CDR1 SGHTA, CDR2 FQGTGA. The CDR3 loop spans 13 amino acids. The CDR3 loop reads CASSLTQGNGYTF. CDR3 coding DNA: TGTGCCAGCAGCTTAACGCAGGGGAATGGCTACACCTTC.

This clonotype occurred many times. The chain employs TRBV7-2 and TRBJ2-3; 10 nucleotides match TRBD2. The CDR3 has 16 amino acids. Germline lookup yields CDR1 SGHTA and CDR2 FQGNSA. The junction had 7 bases not matched to a gene; V was cut back by 2 bases and J by 5 bases. Here the CDR3 reads CASSLILAGAKDTQYF. The CDR3 region has the DNA TGTGCCAGCAGCTTAATCCTAGCGGGAGCAAAAGATACGCAGTATTTT.

This clonotype showed up many times. The V gene is TRBV7-3, the J gene TRBJ2-2; D call uncertain. The CDR3 spans 13 residues. Germline V CDR1 and CDR2: SGHTA, FQGTGA. The V end lost 5 bases, the J end lost 4 bases, and 8 bases lay between the germline ends. The CDR3, as DNA: TGTGCCAGCAGCCCTGAAGGCACCGGGGAGCTGTTTTTT. It yields the protein CASSPEGTGELFF.

This clonotype occurred a few times. The rearrangement joins TRBV20-1 to TRBJ2-7; 8 nucleotides align to TRBD1. The CDR3 loop spans 13 amino acids. Germline V gene sequence: CDR1 DFQATT, CDR2 SNEGSKA (reference sequence). CDR3: CSAKDREVYEQYF. CDR3 nucleotides: TGCAGCGCGAAGGACAGGGAGGTATACGAGCAGTACTTC.

The chain combines TRBV28 with TRBJ1-2, with TRBD1 identical over 8 bases. Germline V gene lookup returns CDR1 MDHEN and CDR2 SYDVKM. CDR3 length: 12 amino acids. Germline trimming cut 6 bases from V and 5 bases from J; bases unmatched to any gene: 2. CDR3 DNA: TGTGCCAGCAGGGACAGGGTTTATGGCTACACCTTC. Amino acid sequence: CASRDRVYGYTF.

V usage is TRBV6-2 or TRBV6-3 and J usage is TRBJ2-4; 8 nucleotides agree with TRBD1. This CDR3 contains 16 residues. The ends lost 2 bases at V and 3 bases at J; junction bases unmatched: 6. The germline V gene has CDR1 MNHEY and CDR2 SVGEGT. The CDR3 DNA reads as TGTGCCAGCAGTTACGCCAGGGGGCTCGGCAAAAACATTCAGTACTTC. As protein: CASSYARGLGKNIQYF.

Only a few counts were recorded for this clonotype. The chain employs TRBV28 and TRBJ2-5, with D possibly TRBD2 on 5 matching bases. From germline, CDR1 is MDHEN and CDR2 SYDVKM. The CDR3 extends over 15 amino acids. V was shortened by 5 bases and J by 5 bases, with 18 bases between the two germline ends. Here the CDR3 DNA reads TGTGCCAGCAGTCCAGCCGGACTGTCTACTGAGACCCAGTACTTC. Its translation: CASSPAGLSTETQYF.

This clonotype was seen repeatedly, ten times or more. CDR3 protein: CASSLVRGEGQPQHF. For the CDR3, the DNA is TGTGCCAGCAGCTTAGTCAGGGGGGAGGGACAGCCCCAGCATTTT. The rearrangement joins TRBV7-2 to TRBJ1-5; 7 bases line up with TRBD1. CDR1 SGHTA and CDR2 FQGNSA come from the germline V gene. Losses at the gene ends were 1 base for V and 7 bases for J; bases not matched to a gene: 7. The CDR3 totals 15 residues.

J is TRBJ2-1 and V is TRBV15; 10 bases match TRBD1. The CDR3 runs 16 residues. Germline values: CDR1 LNHNV, CDR2 YYDKDF (reference sequence). The J segment lost 8 bases and the V segment lost 1 base, leaving 8 bases of the junction unmatched. The DNA of the CDR3 is TGTGCCACCAGCAGAGGGCGGGACAGGGGCTTAGATGAGCAGTTCTTC. Translating it yields CATSRGRDRGLDEQFF.

This clonotype was detected ten times or more. The rearrangement uses TRBV19 and TRBJ2-7, with a possible D match to TRBD1 (6 bases). This CDR3 region has 14 residues. Germline V lookup: CDR1 LNHDA, CDR2 SQIVND (reference sequence). V shed 8 bases and J shed 0 bases, with 14 bases lying between them. This chain's CDR3 is CASSRQVSSYEQYF. The CDR3 DNA sequence: TGTGCCAGTTCGAGACAGGTCTCCTCCTACGAGCAGTACTTC.